This record looks at one T cell receptor (beta chain) sequence and its context. Its recognized antigen is unknown. No qualities accompany the bases; no much larger clone lies one base away. This entry comes from a study of CD8+ T cells in alopecia areata (dated 2018 in TCRdb). A note on the overall study: The treated patients, all with moderate-to-severe alopecia areata, were enrolled in an open-label pilot trial of oral tofacitinib given at 5 to 10 mg twice daily. On the human side, TCRbeta sequencing was run on scalp tissue and on sorted CD4+ and CD8+ peripheral blood T cells from healthy controls and from alopecia areata patients with either patchy or totalis/universalis disease. RNA was extracted with the PAXgene miRNA kit for fixed scalp, the miRNeasy kit for PBMCs, and the RNeasy kit for mouse skin. To study T cell clonal expansion in alopecia areata, the researchers applied high-throughput TCRbeta sequencing to both the C3H/HeJ mouse model and human patients. Patients stayed on tofacitinib for 6 to 18 months and then had 6 months of follow-up off drug so that delayed response and recurrence could be assessed. TCRbeta CDR3 regions were amplified by immunoSEQ multiplex PCR with 35 Vbeta forward and 13 Jbeta reverse primers. Clonality in the scalp was compared among normal scalp (n=4), patchy alopecia areata scalp (n=8), and alopecia totalis/universalis scalp (n=8). Patients on tofacitinib were biopsied at baseline and after 4 and 24 weeks of treatment, and several of the patients also had a later scalp biopsy. Study-wide findings and limitations: Shared TCR sequences between patients were less evident than in mice, which may be partly attributable to HLA diversity in the patient population. Higher clonality and more expanded CD8+ clones were observed in lesional scalp than in normal scalp, particularly in alopecia totalis/universalis, a finding suggestive of antigenic drive. Scalp TCR repertoire analysis is complicated because resident alphabeta T cells in normal human skin are also sequenced, whereas mouse skin is dominated by gammadelta T cells.

From its cysteine to its phenylalanine, the CDR3 spans 15 amino acids. Here the CDR3 DNA is all that survives: 45 bases in frame from base 1. As encoded in the germline V gene, CDR1 is MDHEN while CDR2 is SYDVKM. The germline V and J ends show losses of 5 bases and 4 bases respectively, and no gene match explains 8 bases of the junction. Receptor amplification or capture employed the immunoSEQ multiplex PCR assay. RNA was extracted from all samples and reverse transcribed into cDNA, which served as template for TCR sequencing. First-strand cDNA was synthesized using SuperScript III with a 2:1 mix of oligo-dT and random hexamers. A synthetic immune receptor repertoire was used to measure amplification bias, and any remaining bias was corrected computationally. Under the source paper's analysis protocol: After raw reads were preprocessed to remove errors, the CDR3 was defined following IMGT conventions as running from the conserved cysteine to phenylalanine. To get clonality, Shannon entropy was normalized by log2 of the number of productive unique TCRs and the result was subtracted from 1. CD4 or CD8 identity of scalp clones was inferred by cross-referencing scalp TCRbeta sequences with sorted blood CD4 and CD8 repertoires. TCRdb stores this immuneACCESS table with in-frame sequences only. Part of the clones is absent; in the studies checked, under half of the shortfall reflects unresolved V genes, and no reason is known for the rest. V and J calls plus clone size are reproduced from that table; the DNA served to infer D and trimming. Within this sample are more than 90,000 clones, with roughly two fifths of them counted one time only. Approximately 2.8% of the sample lies in the top ten.

Lesional scalp punch biopsies and peripheral blood were collected from alopecia areata patients. PBMCs were isolated by density centrifugation and stained for CD3, CD4 and CD8, after which CD4+ and CD8+ T cells were sorted on a FACSAria. The sequence was obtained from a human donor with alopecia areata. The rearrangement joined TRBV28 to TRBJ2-4; 7 bases in the middle match TRBD1. The sample was CD4+ T cells sorted from blood. In nucleotide form, the sequence is TGTGCCAGCAGTCTTAACAGGGGCCGTAAAAACATTCAGTACTTC. The translation is CASSLNRGRKNIQYF.